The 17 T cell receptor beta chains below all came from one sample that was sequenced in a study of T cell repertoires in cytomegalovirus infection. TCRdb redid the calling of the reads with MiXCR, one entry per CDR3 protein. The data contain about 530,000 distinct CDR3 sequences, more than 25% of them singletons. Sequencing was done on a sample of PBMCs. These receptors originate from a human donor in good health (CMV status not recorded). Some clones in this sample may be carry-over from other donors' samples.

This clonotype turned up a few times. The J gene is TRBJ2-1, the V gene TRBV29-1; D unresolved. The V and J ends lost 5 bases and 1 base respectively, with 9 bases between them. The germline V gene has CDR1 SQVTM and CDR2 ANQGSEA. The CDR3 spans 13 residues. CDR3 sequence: CSVRALSYNEQFF. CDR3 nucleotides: TGCAGCGTTCGAGCCTTATCCTACAATGAGCAGTTCTTC.

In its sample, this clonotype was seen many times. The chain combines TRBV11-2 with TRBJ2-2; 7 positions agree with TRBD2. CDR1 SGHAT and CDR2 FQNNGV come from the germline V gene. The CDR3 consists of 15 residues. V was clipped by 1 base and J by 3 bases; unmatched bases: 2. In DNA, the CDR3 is TGTGCCAGCAGCTTAGTGGGAGGGGACACCGGGGAGCTGTTTTTT. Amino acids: CASSLVGGDTGELFF.

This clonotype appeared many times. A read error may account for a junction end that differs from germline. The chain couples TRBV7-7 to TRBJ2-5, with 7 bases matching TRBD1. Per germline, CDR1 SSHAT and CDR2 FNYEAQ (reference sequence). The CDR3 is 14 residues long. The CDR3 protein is CASSPRQGWETQYF. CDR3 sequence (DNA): TGTGCTAGCAGCCCTAGACAGGGTTGGGAGACCCAGTACTTC. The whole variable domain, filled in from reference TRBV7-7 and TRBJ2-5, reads GAGVSQSPRYKVTKRGQDVTLRCDPISSHATLYWYQQALGQGPEFLTYFNYEAQPDKSGLPSDRFSAERPEGSISTLTIQRTEQRDSAMYRCASSPRQGWETQYFGPGTRLLVL.

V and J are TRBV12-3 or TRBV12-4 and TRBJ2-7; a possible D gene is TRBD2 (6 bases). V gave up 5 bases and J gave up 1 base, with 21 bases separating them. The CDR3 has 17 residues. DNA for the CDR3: TGTGCCAGCAGTCAGCCCCATACCCCGGGGGAGTCCTACGAGCAGTACGTC. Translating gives CASSQPHTPGESYEQYV.

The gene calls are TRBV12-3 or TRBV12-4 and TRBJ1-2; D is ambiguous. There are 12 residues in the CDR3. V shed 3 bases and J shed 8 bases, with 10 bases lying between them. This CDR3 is CASSFWPDGYTF. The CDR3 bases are TGTGCCAGCAGTTTCTGGCCCGACGGCTACACCTTC.

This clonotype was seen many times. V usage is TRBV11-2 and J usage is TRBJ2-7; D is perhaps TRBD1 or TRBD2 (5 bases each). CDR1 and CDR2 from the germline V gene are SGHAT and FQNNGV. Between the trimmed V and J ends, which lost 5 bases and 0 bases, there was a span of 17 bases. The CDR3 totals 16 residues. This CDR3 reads CASSPTFGDLSYEQYV. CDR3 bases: TGTGCCAGCAGCCCCACCTTCGGGGACCTCTCCTACGAGCAGTACGTC.

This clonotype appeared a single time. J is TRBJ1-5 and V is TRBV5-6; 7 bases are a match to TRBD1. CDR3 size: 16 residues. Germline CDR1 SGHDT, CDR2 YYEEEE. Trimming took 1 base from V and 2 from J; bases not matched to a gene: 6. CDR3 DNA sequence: TGTGCCAGCAGCTTGCGAGTCGGACAGGGCAATCAGCCCCAGCATTTT. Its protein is CASSLRVGQGNQPQHF.

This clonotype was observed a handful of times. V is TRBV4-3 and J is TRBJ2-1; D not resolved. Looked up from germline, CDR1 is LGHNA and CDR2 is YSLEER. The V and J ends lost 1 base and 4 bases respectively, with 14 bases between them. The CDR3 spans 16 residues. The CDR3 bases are TGCGCCAGCAGCCAAGCTTCTTCGGTCGGTTACAATGAGCAGTTCTTC. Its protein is CASSQASSVGYNEQFF.

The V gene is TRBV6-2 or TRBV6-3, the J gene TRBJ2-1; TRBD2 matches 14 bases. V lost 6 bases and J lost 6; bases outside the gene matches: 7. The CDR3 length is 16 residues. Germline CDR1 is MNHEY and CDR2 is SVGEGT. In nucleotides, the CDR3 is TGTGCCAGCAGGCCGACTAGCGGGAGGGCCCTCAATGAGCAGTTCTTC. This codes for CASRPTSGRALNEQFF.

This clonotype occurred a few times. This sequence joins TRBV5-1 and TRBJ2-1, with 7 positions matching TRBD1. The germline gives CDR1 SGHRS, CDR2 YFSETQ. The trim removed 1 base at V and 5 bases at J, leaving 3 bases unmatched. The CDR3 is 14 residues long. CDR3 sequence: CASSLRQGDNEQFF. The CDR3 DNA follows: TGCGCCAGCAGCTTGCGGCAGGGGGACAATGAGCAGTTCTTC.

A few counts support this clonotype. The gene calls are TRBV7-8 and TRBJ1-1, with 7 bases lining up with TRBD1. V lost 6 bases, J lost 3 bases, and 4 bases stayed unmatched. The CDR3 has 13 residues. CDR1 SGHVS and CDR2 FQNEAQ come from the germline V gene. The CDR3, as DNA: TGTGCCAGCAGGTCTACAGGGGACACTGAAGCTTTCTTT. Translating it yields CASRSTGDTEAFF.

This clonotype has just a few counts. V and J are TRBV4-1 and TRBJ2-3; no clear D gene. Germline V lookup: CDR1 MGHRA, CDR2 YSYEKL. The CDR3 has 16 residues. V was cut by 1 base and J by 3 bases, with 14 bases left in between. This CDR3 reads CASSQANMGFTDTQYF. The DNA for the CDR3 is TGCGCCAGCAGCCAAGCCAATATGGGTTTTACAGATACGCAGTATTTT.

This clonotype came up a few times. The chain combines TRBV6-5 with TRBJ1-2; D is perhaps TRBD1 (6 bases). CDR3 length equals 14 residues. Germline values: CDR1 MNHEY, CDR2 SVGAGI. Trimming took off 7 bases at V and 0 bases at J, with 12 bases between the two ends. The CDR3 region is CASKTGLANYGYTF. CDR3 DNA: TGTGCCAGCAAAACAGGGCTAGCTAACTATGGCTACACCTTC.

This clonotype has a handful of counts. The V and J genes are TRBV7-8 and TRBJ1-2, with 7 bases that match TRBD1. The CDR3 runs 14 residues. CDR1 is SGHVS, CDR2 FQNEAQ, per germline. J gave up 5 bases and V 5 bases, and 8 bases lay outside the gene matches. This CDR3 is CASSTRDSRYGYTF. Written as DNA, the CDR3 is TGTGCCAGCAGCACACGGGACAGCCGGTATGGCTACACCTTC. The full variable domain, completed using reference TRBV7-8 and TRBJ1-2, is GAGVSQSPRYKVAKRGQDVALRCDPISGHVSLFWYQQALGQGPEFLTYFQNEAQLDKSGLPSDRFFAERPEGSVSTLKIQRTQQEDSAVYLCASSTRDSRYGYTFGSGTRLTVV.

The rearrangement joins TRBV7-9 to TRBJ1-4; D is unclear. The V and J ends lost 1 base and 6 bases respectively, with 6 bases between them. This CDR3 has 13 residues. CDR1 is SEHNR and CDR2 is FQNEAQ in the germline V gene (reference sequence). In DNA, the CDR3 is TGTGCCAGCAGCTTAGGGCAAGATGAAAAACTGTTTTTT. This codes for CASSLGQDEKLFF.

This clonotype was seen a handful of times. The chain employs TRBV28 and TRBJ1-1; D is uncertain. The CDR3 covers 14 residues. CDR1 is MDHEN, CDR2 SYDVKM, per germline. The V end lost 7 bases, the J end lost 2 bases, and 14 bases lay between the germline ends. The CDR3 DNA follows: TGTGCCAGCAATACCATCGGATTTAACACTGAAGCTTTCTTT. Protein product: CASNTIGFNTEAFF.

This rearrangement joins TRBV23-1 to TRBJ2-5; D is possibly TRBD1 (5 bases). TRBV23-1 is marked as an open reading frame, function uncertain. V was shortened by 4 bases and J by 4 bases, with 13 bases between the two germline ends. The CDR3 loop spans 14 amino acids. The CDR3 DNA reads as TGCGCCAGCAGTCCCGACAGAACAACAGAGACCCAGTACTTC. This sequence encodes CASSPDRTTETQYF.